The rows below give T cell receptor beta chains drawn from one sample of a study of CD8 T cells in ankylosing spondylitis. TCRdb re-analysed the 5' RACE reads in MiXCR, keeping a single row per CDR3 protein. This sample yields 200,000 to 300,000 distinct CDR3 sequences, of which under 30% are seen a single time; around 0.64% belongs to the top ten. Material for sequencing was blood, either unsorted or a sorted T cell fraction (not recorded which). The receptors derive from a male donor with ankylosing spondylitis or in good health (not recorded which). CDR3s include the opening cysteine and the closing phenylalanine or tryptophan. A D gene is named only where the DNA matches it firmly. Size is omitted from some rows. Given values are once, few, many or a class for expanded clones.

NA few TRBJ2-5 TRBV3-1 CASSPASTRRETQYF
TRBD1 many TRBJ2-5 TRBV7-2 CASSPTRGETQYF
NA many TRBJ2-2 TRBV10-3 CATRQESNTGELFF
NA NA TRBJ2-1 TRBV20-1 CSALGPLYNEQFF
NA few TRBJ2-2 TRBV6-5 CASSKKAGELFF
NA few TRBJ2-7 TRBV20-1 CSARGPRDEQYF
NA NA TRBJ1-2 TRBV18 CASSPQLGGYTF
NA few TRBJ2-4 TRBV10-3 CAISDAGIAKNIQYF
TRBD1 few TRBJ1-1 TRBV6-1 CASSKAGTGVTEAFF
NA many TRBJ1-5 TRBV20-1 CSARSGSNQPQHF
TRBD1 few TRBJ2-5 TRBV20-1 CSANYRGGETQYF
NA NA TRBJ2-7 TRBV11-2 CASSLDLYKSYEQYF
NA many TRBJ2-7 TRBV20-1 CSARGQGGEQYF
TRBD1 many TRBJ2-1 TRBV20-1 CSARQGAYEQFF
NA many TRBJ1-2 TRBV6-1 CASSDPRGPSYGYTF
NA few TRBJ2-5 TRBV29-1 CSVVIRGGQETQYF
NA many TRBJ2-1 TRBV20-1 CSARVLTDYNEQFF
NA few TRBJ2-7 TRBV20-1 CSARDAGVNPYEQYF
TRBD2 many TRBJ2-5 TRBV7-7 CASSRLAGNQETQYF
NA NA TRBJ1-1 TRBV12-3/TRBV12-4 CASSSKNTEAFF
TRBD1 many TRBJ2-7 TRBV20-1 CSAPGTGTTNYEQYF
NA NA TRBJ2-7 TRBV6-1 CASSNQVYEQYF
NA many TRBJ1-1 TRBV20-1 CSATGTRQLITFF
TRBD1 few TRBJ2-7 TRBV20-1 CSAKDRGAYEQYF
NA many TRBJ2-7 TRBV28 CASSLLRDYEQYF
NA few TRBJ1-2 TRBV10-3 CAISPGSDYGYTF
NA few TRBJ2-5 TRBV12-3/TRBV12-4 CASSLDQLVSTQYF
TRBD1 NA TRBJ2-5 TRBV6-1 CASSPGQGLVETQYF
NA many TRBJ2-3 TRBV12-3/TRBV12-4 CASSLVLGSTDTQYF
NA NA TRBJ2-1 TRBV19 CASSTGTFEQFF
TRBD2 few TRBJ2-7 TRBV20-1 CSARDSRGGSNHEQYF
NA NA TRBJ2-5 TRBV6-1 CASSVRDYQETQYF
NA NA TRBJ2-7 TRBV6-1 CASSASGTREQYF
TRBD2 many TRBJ2-1 TRBV4-2 CASSRGLAGTDSYNEQFF
TRBD2 NA TRBJ2-1 TRBV6-1 CASSRLQVGGIEQFF
TRBD1 few TRBJ2-7 TRBV18 CASSPEGTGGYEQYF
TRBD2 few TRBJ2-7 TRBV20-1 CSARHPALAGGTYEQYF
TRBD2 NA TRBJ2-1 TRBV7-6 CASSFYKTSSPGDEQFF
TRBD1 many TRBJ2-1 TRBV5-1 CASSFHRQGHNEQFF
NA many TRBJ1-1 TRBV12-3/TRBV12-4 CASSFVGTEAFF
NA many TRBJ2-3 TRBV7-6 CASSLIRGVTDTQYF
TRBD1 once TRBJ2-1 TRBV12-3/TRBV12-4 CASRPDRGDEQFF
TRBD2 NA TRBJ2-1 TRBV29-1 CSFPRLAGAYEQFF
NA NA TRBJ2-7 TRBV20-1 CSARDPAGGAYEQYF
TRBD2 few TRBJ2-7 TRBV2 CASSDQGLAYEQYF
NA NA TRBJ1-5 TRBV20-1 CSASSAGSGQPQHF